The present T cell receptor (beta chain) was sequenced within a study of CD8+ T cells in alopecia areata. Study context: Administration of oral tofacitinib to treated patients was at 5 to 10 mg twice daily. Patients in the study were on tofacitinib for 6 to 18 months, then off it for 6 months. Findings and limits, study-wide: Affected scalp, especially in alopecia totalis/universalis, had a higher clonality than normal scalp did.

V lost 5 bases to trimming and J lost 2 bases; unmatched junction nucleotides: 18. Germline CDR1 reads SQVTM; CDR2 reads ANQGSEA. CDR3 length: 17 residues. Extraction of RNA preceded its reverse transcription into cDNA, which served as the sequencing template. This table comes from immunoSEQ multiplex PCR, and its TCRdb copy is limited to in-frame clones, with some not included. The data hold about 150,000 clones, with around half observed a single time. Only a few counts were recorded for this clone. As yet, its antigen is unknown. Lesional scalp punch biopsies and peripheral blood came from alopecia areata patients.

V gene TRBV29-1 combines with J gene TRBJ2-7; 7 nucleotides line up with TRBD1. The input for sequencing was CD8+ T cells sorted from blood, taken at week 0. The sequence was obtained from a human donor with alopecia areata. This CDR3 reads CSVYPDEDGTDPYEQYF. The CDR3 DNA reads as TGCAGCGTTTATCCGGACGAAGACGGGACAGACCCCTACGAGCAGTACTTC.